The 23 T cell receptor beta chains below were found in one sample sequenced in a study of blood T cell repertoires in COVID-19. Using immunoSEQ multiplex PCR, the repertoire was profiled, and TCRdb retains in-frame clones only, with some absent. The table records approximately 40,000 clones, roughly nine tenths of them present only once. Specimen: peripheral blood. The receptors stem from a human donor in a cohort sampled during active COVID-19.

The chain carries TRBV7-9 and TRBJ1-1, with TRBD1 matching 9 bases. The CDR3 is 13 amino acids. V dropped 8 bases and J dropped 3; count of bases not matched to a gene: 4. Germline CDR1 is SEHNR and CDR2 is FQNEAQ (reference sequence). The CDR3 reads CASGTGWDTEAFF. DNA for the CDR3: TGTGCCAGCGGGACAGGGTGGGACACTGAAGCTTTCTTT.

Here the CDR3 DNA reads TGCAGCGTTGTTGGAGGGAATGGCTACACCTTC. Its protein is CSVVGGNGYTF. The chain recombines TRBV29-1 with TRBJ1-2; D is unresolved. The germline V gene has CDR1 SQVTM and CDR2 ANQGSEA. The CDR3 is 11 amino acids. Between the trimmed V and J ends, which lost 4 bases and 6 bases, there was a span of 9 bases.

This clone appeared a single time. This CDR3 reads CASSLGATVTDTQYF. The CDR3 nucleotides read TGTGCCAGCAGCTTAGGCGCCACTGTCACAGATACGCAGTATTTT. The chain couples TRBV11-3 to TRBJ2-3; no definite D call. The CDR3 consists of 15 residues. The germline V and J ends were trimmed by 1 base and 2 bases, with 10 bases remaining between them. From germline, CDR1 is SGHNT and CDR2 YENEEA. Using reference TRBV11-3 and TRBJ2-3 for the parts outside the CDR3, the full variable domain is EAGVVQSPRYKIIEKKQPVAFWCNPISGHNTLYWYLQNLGQGPELLIRYENEEAVDDSQLPKDRFSAERLKGVDSTLKIQPAELGDSAVYLCASSLGATVTDTQYFGPGTRLTVL.

V is TRBV5-6 and J is TRBJ1-1; 7 bases agree with TRBD1. In germline, CDR1 is SGHDT, CDR2 YYEEEE. The J segment lost 4 bases and the V segment lost 4 bases, leaving 16 bases of the junction unmatched. CDR3 length equals 17 residues. CDR3 region: CASSPPYRGHLSTEAFF. In nucleotides, the CDR3 is TGTGCCAGCAGCCCACCCTACAGGGGACACCTCTCCACTGAAGCTTTCTTT.

The chain has TRBV29-1 and TRBJ2-3; D gene ambiguous. Trimming cost V 4 bases and J 6 bases, with 17 bases left between them. Germline loops: CDR1 SQVTM, CDR2 ANQGSEA. There are 14 residues in the CDR3. CDR3 loop: CSVVIPSGLDTQYF. Here the CDR3 DNA reads TGCAGCGTTGTAATTCCTAGTGGGTTGGATACGCAGTATTTT.

V is TRBV3-1 (or the pseudogene TRBV3-2) and J is TRBJ2-4, with a possible D match to TRBD1 (6 bases). V lost 3 bases to trimming and J lost 1 base, with 7 bases between them. The germline CDR1 and CDR2 sequences are LGHDT and YNNKEL (reference sequence). The CDR3 is 14 amino acids. DNA of the CDR3: TGTGCCAGCAGCCATAGGGGGGCCAAAAACATTCAGTACTTC. Translation gives CASSHRGAKNIQYF.

The V and J genes are TRBV3-1 (or the pseudogene TRBV3-2) and TRBJ2-1, with 12 bases fitting TRBD2. Germline V CDR1 and CDR2: LGHDT, YNNKEL (reference sequence). This CDR3 region has 16 residues. V was pared by 4 bases and J by 10 bases, with 11 bases of the junction left unmatched. The CDR3 nucleotides read TGTGCCAGCAGCCCAACTAGCGGGAGGCGGTTGGGGGAGCAGTTCTTC. Amino acids: CASSPTSGRRLGEQFF.

The V gene is TRBV5-5, the J gene TRBJ2-7, with 12 bases identical to TRBD1. This CDR3 contains 15 residues. Per germline, CDR1 SGHKS and CDR2 YYEKEE (reference sequence). Trimming cost V 3 bases and J 6 bases; bases outside gene matches: 7. CDR3 amino acids: CASSWTGTGGGEQYF. The CDR3 DNA is TGTGCCAGCAGCTGGACCGGGACAGGGGGCGGCGAGCAGTACTTC.

V and J are TRBV5-1 and TRBJ1-1; the D gene is possibly TRBD1 (5 bases). This CDR3 has 14 residues. V was trimmed by 4 bases and J by 4 bases, leaving 14 bases between them. CDR1 SGHRS and CDR2 YFSETQ come from the germline V gene. Here the CDR3 reads CASSVNTGSTEAFF. In nucleotides, the CDR3 is TGCGCCAGCAGCGTAAATACAGGCTCCACTGAAGCTTTCTTT.

The chain joins TRBV10-2 to TRBJ2-4, with 7 bases fitting TRBD2. V trimming: 6 bases; J trimming: 10 bases; junction bases outside the gene matches: 3. The CDR3 contains 11 residues. In germline, CDR1 is WSHSY, CDR2 SAAADI. The CDR3 loop is CASRGGWIQYF. The CDR3 DNA follows: TGCGCCAGCAGGGGGGGGTGGATTCAGTACTTC.

In its sample, this clone was seen once. The chain carries TRBV3-1 (or the pseudogene TRBV3-2) and TRBJ1-6; perhaps TRBD1 as D (6 bases). V was pared by 0 bases and J by 8 bases, with 17 bases between. This CDR3 has 17 residues. Germline-derived CDR1 and CDR2 are LGHDT and YNNKEL (reference sequence). CDR3 protein: CASSQDIGGQGYSPLHF. CDR3 sequence (DNA): TGTGCCAGCAGCCAAGATATCGGCGGGCAGGGGTATTCACCCCTCCACTTT.

The rearrangement links TRBV18 to TRBJ2-3, with 8 bases aligning to TRBD1. The CDR3 contains 14 residues. The junction had 3 bases not matched to a gene; V was cut back by 2 bases and J by 5 bases. Germline V lookup: CDR1 KGHSH, CDR2 LQKENI. The CDR3 DNA is TGTGCCAGCTCACCATCGACAGGGGTAGATACGCAGTATTTT. This gives the protein CASSPSTGVDTQYF.

J is TRBJ2-7 and V is TRBV9, with 8 bases that match TRBD1. Germline V gene lookup returns CDR1 SGDLS and CDR2 YYNGEE. CDR3 length: 14 amino acids. The ends lost 0 bases at V and 3 bases at J; junction bases unmatched: 2. DNA of the CDR3: TGTGCCAGCAGCGTAGGGACAGGGAACTACGAGCAGTACTTC. Amino acid sequence: CASSVGTGNYEQYF.

The chain joins TRBV7-9 to TRBJ2-7; TRBD2 agrees at 12 bases. Per germline, CDR1 SEHNR and CDR2 FQNEAQ (reference sequence). CDR3 length: 17 amino acids. The J segment lost 0 bases and the V segment lost 1 base, leaving 4 bases of the junction unmatched. The CDR3 nucleotides read TGTGCCAGCAGCTTAGGGCTAGCGGGGGGGCTCTCCTACGAGCAGTACTTC. Its translation: CASSLGLAGGLSYEQYF.

This clone was picked up a small number of times. In the same sample, other DNA sequences code for this CDR3. The chain uses TRBV7-2 and TRBJ1-2; D is ambiguous. The CDR3 is made up of 13 amino acids. Germline V gene data show CDR1 as SGHTA and CDR2 as FQGNSA. Trimming pared 1 base from V and 2 bases from J, leaving 5 bases between. CDR3 nucleotide sequence: TGTGCCAGCAGCTTAGATCTCAACTATGGCTACACCTTC. Residues: CASSLDLNYGYTF.

The rearrangement uses TRBV11-2 and TRBJ2-5; tentative D call: TRBD2 (5 bases). The germline V gene encodes CDR1 SGHAT and CDR2 FQNNGV. V was shortened by 5 bases and J by 3 bases, with 7 bases between the two germline ends. The CDR3 is 12 amino acids. The CDR3, as DNA: TGTGCCAGCAGCCACGGGGAAGAGACCCAGTACTTC. This gives the protein CASSHGEETQYF. Looking up the rest from reference TRBV11-2 and TRBJ2-5 gives the full variable domain: EAGVAQSPRYKIIEKRQSVAFWCNPISGHATLYWYQQILGQGPKLLIQFQNNGVVDDSQLPKDRFSAERLKGVDSTLKIQPAKLEDSAVYLCASSHGEETQYFGPGTRLLVL.

V usage is TRBV10-3 and J usage is TRBJ2-7, with 7 bases aligning to TRBD2. With V trimmed by 8 bases and J by 0 bases, 10 bases remained unmatched. This CDR3 contains 15 residues. The germline gives CDR1 ENHRY, CDR2 SYGVKD. CDR3 nucleotides: TGTGCCATCGGTTCAAATTGGGGGGGCTCCTACGAGCAGTACTTC. Translating it yields CAIGSNWGGSYEQYF.

The V gene is TRBV11-2, the J gene TRBJ1-2; a possible D gene is TRBD1 (5 bases). The CDR3 extends over 19 amino acids. In germline, CDR1 is SGHAT, CDR2 FQNNGV. Between the trimmed V and J ends, which lost 0 bases and 8 bases, there was a span of 28 bases. CDR3 in amino acids: CASSLDIMASQGQVSGYTF. The CDR3 DNA follows: TGTGCCAGCAGCTTAGATATCATGGCCAGCCAGGGTCAAGTGAGCGGCTACACCTTC.

The CDR3 DNA is TGTGCCAGCGGGAGCAGGTACGAGCAGTACTTC. It encodes CASGSRYEQYF. This chain uses TRBV12-3 or TRBV12-4 with TRBJ2-7; D might be TRBD2 (5 bases). CDR3 length: 11 residues. The V gene lost 8 bases and the J gene lost 4 bases, with 9 bases spanning the gap.

The chain joins TRBV27 to TRBJ2-1, with a tentative D call TRBD2 (5 bases). With 6 bases removed from V and 3 bases from J, the gap between germline ends came to 9 bases. CDR3 length: 13 amino acids. Germline V gives CDR1 MNHEY, CDR2 SMNVEV (reference sequence). In DNA, the CDR3 is TGTGCCAGCAGCCCCGGAGGCTACAATGAGCAGTTCTTC. It translates to CASSPGGYNEQFF.

This clone was picked up one time. The chain joins TRBV29-1 to TRBJ1-4; D possibly corresponds to TRBD1 (5 bases). CDR3 size: 14 residues. The germline V gene has CDR1 SQVTM and CDR2 ANQGSEA. V was trimmed by 6 bases and J by 5 bases, leaving 16 bases between them. The CDR3 sequence: CSVSYGARNEKLFF. The CDR3 DNA reads TGCAGCGTCTCGTATGGGGCTCGAAATGAAAAACTGTTTTTT.

The chain uses TRBV3-1 (or the pseudogene TRBV3-2) and TRBJ2-7, with 10 bases that match TRBD1. The CDR3 is 15 residues long. Looked up from germline, CDR1 is LGHDT and CDR2 is YNNKEL (reference sequence). V lost 7 bases to trimming and J lost 6 bases; unmatched junction nucleotides: 12. The CDR3 reads CASTPGRTGGSEQYF. The CDR3 nucleotides read TGTGCCAGCACCCCGGGGAGGACAGGGGGAAGCGAGCAGTACTTC.

This clone was observed once. The rearrangement links TRBV7-2 to TRBJ2-7; TRBD2 aligns across 7 bases. V shed 1 base, J shed 4 bases, and the junction held 1 base outside the gene matches. CDR1 SGHTA and CDR2 FQGNSA come from the germline V gene. This CDR3 has 13 amino acids. The CDR3 nucleotides are TGTGCCAGCAGCTTAGGAGCGGGGTACGAGCAGTACTTC. Its protein product is CASSLGAGYEQYF.